This TCR beta chain was retrieved from a study of T cell responses to AZD1222 COVID-19 vaccine. This clone was found a few times. What it binds is not known. Broader study findings: Mapped onto spike, vaccine-associated CD4 TCRs spanned it and were dominant at 160-218 and 743-854. It was only a handful of AZD1222 recipients who were seropositive at baseline. White British ancestry dominated among donors, who included more females, and clonal diversity was possibly underestimated. Repertoires were obtained solely post-peak T cell response.

TCRdb keeps only in-frame clones here, not all; method: immunoSEQ multiplex PCR. This sample carries around 78,000 clones, 80% to 85% of them seen once, and the ten largest clones take 2.5% to 3%. V lost 4 bases and J 3 bases, leaving 19 bases between the germline ends. The CDR3 sequence is 18 residues long. Germline V gene lookup returns CDR1 SGHDN and CDR2 FVKESK. The rearrangement links TRBV14 to TRBJ1-6; tentatively, D is TRBD1 (5 bases). The TCR originated in an adult in good health. The sample here was peripheral blood, taken on day 0 of AZD1222 vaccination. The CDR3 coding sequence is TGTGCCAGCAGCCGGGAATGGAGTCAGGGCAGCTATAATTCACCCCTCCACTTT. It specifies CASSREWSQGSYNSPLHF.